The entry below describes one TCR beta chain. The antigen is not known. Method: immunoSEQ multiplex PCR; TCRdb's copy keeps in-frame clones and lacks some. In the table there are 50,000 to 60,000 clones, about 92% of which are singletons. This sample is part of a study of lymphopenia after photon versus proton radiotherapy. Findings and limits, study-wide: Survival link was tested only in deceased patients; proton benefit remains a possibility. Larger post-nadir TCR diversity loss correlated inversely with survival in deceased patients. Oligoclonal CD8+ Temra expansion after nadir drove photon patients' diversity drop. Proton therapy kept repertoires fairly stable, unlike photons, which gained effector/memory cells.

The clonotype comes from a woman aged 40 to 50 with cholangiocarcinoma. The starting material was peripheral blood, obtained from a patient treated with photon-based radiotherapy.

The CDR3 nucleotides are TGTGCCAGCAGAGGCGACGGGAACTATGGCTACACCTTC. Amino acid sequence: CASRGDGNYGYTF. V is TRBV2 and J is TRBJ1-2; D gene uncertain. There are 13 residues in the CDR3. Germline CDR1 SNHLY, CDR2 FYNNEI. Trimming removed 6 bases from V and 2 bases from J, with 10 bases in between.